These 2 T cell receptor beta chains were sequenced from one sample in a study of blood T cell repertoires in COVID-19. TCRdb's copy holds only in-frame clones and misses some; the assay was immunoSEQ multiplex PCR. In the table there are about 350,000 clones, less than 90% of which are singletons. The sequenced sample was PBMCs or T cells enriched from blood (not recorded which). These receptor sequences come from a woman aged 30 to 39 who had recovered from COVID-19.

About this clone itself: In the same sample, other DNA sequences code for this CDR3. The rearrangement joins TRBV28 to TRBJ2-5, with 7 bases matching TRBD2. The CDR3 length is 13 residues. The trim removed 4 bases at V and 1 base at J, leaving 0 bases unmatched. The germline V gene has CDR1 MDHEN and CDR2 SYDVKM. The CDR3 DNA sequence: TGTGCCAGCAGTTCGGGGGGCCAAGAGACCCAGTACTTC. It encodes CASSSGGQETQYF.

The chain couples TRBV18 to TRBJ1-2, with a possible D match to TRBD1 (5 bases). The CDR3 is 14 amino acids. Looked up from germline, CDR1 is KGHSH and CDR2 is LQKENI. Trimming removed 6 bases at V and 4 bases at J, with 15 bases between. In DNA, the CDR3 is TGTGCCAGCTCCCCCGCCCAGGGTGGCTATGGCTACACCTTC. Its translation: CASSPAQGGYGYTF. Filled out from reference TRBV18 and TRBJ1-2, the complete variable domain reads NAGVMQNPRHLVRRRGQEARLRCSPMKGHSHVYWYRQLPEEGLKFMVYLQKENIIDESGMPKERFSAEFPKEGPSILRIQQVVRGDSAAYFCASSPAQGGYGYTFGSGTRLTVV.